This TCR beta chain was retrieved from a study of cytomegalovirus exposure and HLA in healthy donors (dated by TCRdb to 2015 to 2018). About the study as a whole: An earlier analysis of approximately 550 of the donors reported about 250 Gb of sequence data and about 100 million unique TCR beta sequences from some 180 million T cells. Along with the approximately 650-subject first cohort, a separate validation cohort of approximately 110 different subjects was used. Class I and class II HLA loci were covered by the typing at four-digit resolution. The later analysis used no new phenotypic data to find candidate immune exposures, relying instead on TCR beta sequences and their occurrence across donors. To decide whether each TCR beta V gene segment behaved as functional or pseudogenic, an earlier analysis of some 540 of the donors relied on high-throughput TCR beta sequencing. To predict cytomegalovirus infection status, the study brought together high-throughput TCR immunosequencing, statistical association of individual TCRs with disease status, and machine learning. On average, roughly 250,000 unique TCR beta nucleotide sequences were sequenced per donor among a few hundred genotyped donors of the cohort, with around 19% of those sequences being non-productive. A later analysis re-examined previously published TCR beta repertoires from more than 550 donors and added high-resolution HLA genotyping to investigate patterns of TCR occurrence. The study aimed to test whether cataloging public T cell receptors could reveal signatures of past pathogen exposure. In a later genetic analysis, genome-wide SNP genotypes for about 55% of the 666 donors were used, and that subset was treated as a discovery cohort. Alongside the repertoire data, information on donor age, sex, ethnicity and CMV serostatus was compiled. Every repertoire in the discovery cohort had been generated on one and the same sequencing platform. An early release covering roughly 600 HLA-typed donors comprised about 300 gigabases of sequencing data and around 85 million unique TCR sequences. Typing coverage varied by locus: roughly 629-640 donors for A, B, C, DRB1 and DQB1; 500 to 550 for DQA1; 600 to 610 for DPA1; more than 450 for DPB1. Using immunosequencing, the study profiled T cell repertoires from around 670 subjects and related those repertoires to cytomegalovirus serostatus. Of the roughly 400 genotyped donors, roughly 85% fell in the genetic ancestry cluster associated with self-reported Caucasian donors. Because of strong linkage in the cohort, 5 or 6 DR-DQ haplotypes were treated as single units for association and clustering.

Details on this clone: Its antigen specificity is not known. The sample holds no much larger clone one base away, and base qualities are not on file.

The V end gives up 4 bases and the J end 3 bases, leaving 6 bases in the junction not matched to a gene. The CDR3, cysteine through phenylalanine, is 15 amino acids long. Only the CDR3 DNA is retained, 45 bases long and in frame from the first base. The germline V gene supplies CDR1 SGHTA and CDR2 FQGNSA. The research as a whole found: A later analysis associated about 16,000 TCR beta sequences with specific HLA alleles at a false discovery rate of 0.05. In a later analysis, several top co-occurrence clusters were reported to appear linked to parvovirus B19, influenza, CMV and Epstein-Barr virus. It was suggested by the authors that the approach could potentially be generalized to other disease states and immunological phenotypes. Because HLA typing was missing for some donors at each locus, association tests included only the typed subset. A cluster of highly shared sequence variants was judged likely to be a technical artifact of the sequencing pipeline. A further reported finding was that TCR beta sequences accurately predicted the HLA-A and HLA-B alleles for most subjects in the first cohort. Linkage disequilibrium might explain the correlated functional status among segregating V segments, but an unknown experimental factor could not be excluded. V-gene and J-gene trimming of TCR beta chains was associated with a missense DCLRE1C variant in a later genetic analysis, and the association was replicated in an independent cohort. In an earlier analysis of 450 to 750 of the donors, most TCR beta V segments appeared in productive rearrangements about 90% or about 30% of the time, broadly matching IMGT annotations. In a later analysis, HLA-associated TCR beta chains were found to be more clonally expanded and to have lower generation probabilities than equally common non-associated chains. The study gave a list of about 150 TCR beta chains associated with cytomegalovirus. Strong co-occurrence of HLA alleles, especially DR and DQ, made assigning TCR associations to individual alleles difficult. In this cohort, only TCR beta chains were sequenced, and detectable features were limited by the absence of alpha or paired-chain data. The only immune exposure information available for the cohort was CMV serostatus. In both the original and validation cohorts, the classifier was reported to diagnose cytomegalovirus status with high specificity and sensitivity. According to a later genetic analysis, donors in an Asian-associated ancestry cluster had fewer N-insertions in productive TCRs than the approximately 630-donor mean. Roughly uniform sequencing depth across donors was assumed in presence/absence analyses, although this assumption may not hold. Because counts were too low, seventeen rarely observed V segments, including chromosome 9 orphons, were excluded from the earlier analysis of a few hundred of the donors. According to a later analysis, TCR association rates differed among HLA loci, with DRB1 alleles showing the most associated TCRs and HLA-C alleles showing the fewest. Most CMV-associated TCR beta chains appeared to be HLA-restricted in a later analysis, and the HLA associations seemed to be driven largely by CMV exposure. Most TCR sequences were seen in very few donors, while some public TCRs were found in many individuals. The 87-base-pair reads could not distinguish some IMGT-functional V segments, including TRBV6-2 and TRBV6-3, so those segments were excluded. A few of the identified cytomegalovirus-associated TCR beta chains were confirmed in vitro to be specific for cytomegalovirus antigens.

The cohort was made up of approximately 700 healthy bone marrow donors. At the time of sampling, every cohort member was nominally healthy, though immune exposures that went unrecorded were likely present. The donor tested CMV seronegative and was one of the 352 seronegative cohort members. Every donor gave a peripheral blood sample, and the peripheral blood mononuclear cells from that sample were used for TCR beta sequencing. The Qiagen DNeasy Blood Extraction Kit was used to extract genomic DNA from the blood cell samples. Preparation of the library involved the immunoSEQ multiplex PCR assay. A mixture of 60 forward primers for TCR Vbeta segments and 13 reverse primers for TCR Jbeta segments was used in the multiplex PCR. A multiplex PCR assay on genomic DNA amplified the CDR3 region of rearranged TCR beta genes. Amplified TCR beta libraries were sequenced as 87-base-pair reads on the Illumina HiSeq System. Per the source publication's procedure: Across the 500 to 850 repertoires, a later analysis counted 60 million to 90 million unique TCR beta chains, 9 million to 14 million of which were shared by at least two donors. Raw reads were error-corrected and collapsed into unique sequences by a nearest-neighbor algorithm in which closely related sequences were merged to remove PCR and sequencing errors. CDR3 sequences were aligned to IMGT reference sequences to assign V, D and J gene segments. Each retained sequence needed at least a six-nucleotide match to both a V gene segment and a J gene segment. Rearrangements were classified as productive when the CDR3 lacked stop codons and remained in frame with V and J, and all other rearrangements were classified as non-productive. Following IMGT convention, CDR3 was defined as the stretch from the second conserved V-encoded cysteine up to the conserved J-encoded phenylalanine. The earlier analysis of some 580 of the donors excluded any sequence lacking an unambiguous match to a single V gene segment. An earlier analysis of roughly 590 of the donors called V segments functional above 56.7% productive rearrangements and segregating when the between-donor standard deviation exceeded 5%. To diagnose cytomegalovirus status from the catalog of TCR beta chain sequences, a statistical classification framework was built. A later analysis assigned V and J genes by comparing TCR nucleotide sequences with IMGT/GENE-DB human TR gene sequences. Using the TCRdist pipeline, a later analysis assigned CDR3 sequences along with most-parsimonious VDJ recombination scenarios. A later analysis defined each TCR beta chain by its CDR3 amino acid sequence plus V-gene family, and excluded reads lacking a unique V-gene family. To address suspected cross-contamination and a sequencing artifact, a later analysis removed over 500 highly shared, low-generation-probability nucleotide sequences. A later analysis calculated a clonal expansion index for each public chain from normalized within-repertoire ranks of inferred template counts. In a later analysis, generation probabilities were computed using a VDJ recombination model fitted to out-of-frame rearrangements, and the results were checked against IGoR. Hypergeometric tests were used in a later analysis to score TCR-TCR, TCR-HLA and TCR-CMV co-occurrence, with a repertoire-size bias correction applied to the TCR pairs. False discovery rates were estimated in a later analysis by permuting HLA or CMV assignments 20 times. A later analysis grouped co-occurring TCRs with DBSCAN, adding TCRdist sequence similarity when clustering within HLA-allele-positive subsets. For co-occurrence clustering, repertoires with fewer than 30,000 or more than 120,000 public chains were excluded, along with four to six repertoires with anomalous nucleotide sharing. What TCRdb holds here is the immuneACCESS table cut down to in-frame rearrangements. Part of the clones is not present; checked against another copy, under half of the missing clones reflect an unresolved V gene, and the others are unexplained. V and J calls and clone size are as listed in that table; D and trimming were resolved from the DNA. The sample table contains tens of thousands of clones; only one count was recorded for roughly 84% of them. The ten most abundant clones make up 2.5% to 3.5% of the sample.

Recombination connected TRBV7-2 to TRBJ1-2, and TRBD1 matches 9 of the central bases. The receptor's source is a woman under 40 in good health and CMV-seronegative. The source material was PBMCs. Here is the DNA: TGTGCCAGCAGCTCCTACAGGGGGCTGGACTATGGCTACACCTTC. This is translated as CASSSYRGLDYGYTF.